The clone carrying this TCR beta chain was recorded many times. No antigen is known for it. Time point of the sample: newly diagnosed GD, antithyroid drugs for less than 3 months. Extracted RNA from PBMCs served as the source of the TCR library. Under American Thyroid Association guidelines, Graves' disease was diagnosed. This sample is part of a study of regulatory T cells in long-lasting Graves disease. CDR1 is SGHTA and CDR2 is FQGTGA in the germline V gene. V was clipped by 1 base and J by 9 bases, with 16 bases between them. The length of the CDR3 is 15 residues. Study-level findings and limits: Owing to a sample size that was small, accuracy may have been reduced.

Investigators prepared the TCR beta libraries by applying iRepertoire HTBI primers and Arm-PCR of CDR3 regions. TCRdb used MiXCR to reprocess the multiplex PCR reads, holding one entry per CDR3 protein. The sample yields under 450,000 distinct CDR3 sequences, 12% seen once. These data also featured in a second study, about T cells in Graves' hyperthyroidism and ophthalmopathy. This second study notes: HTBI primers were employed in a first-round RT-PCR of the TCR CDR3.

This chain joins TRBV7-3 and TRBJ2-1; D is perhaps TRBD1 or TRBD2 (5 bases each). This TCR came from a woman between 18 and 29 years old with Graves disease. The sequenced sample was peripheral blood mononuclear cells (PBMCs), obtained at new diagnosis, from a patient treated with antithyroid drugs. CDR3 sequence reads: CASSLMSGTTSEQFF. As DNA, the CDR3 is TGTGCCAGCAGCTTAATGTCCGGGACCACGAGTGAGCAGTTCTTC. The variable domain in full, completed from reference TRBV7-3 and TRBJ2-1, reads GAGVSQTPSNKVTEKGKYVELRCDPISGHTALYWYRQSLGQGPEFLIYFQGTGAADDSGLPNDRFFAVRPEGSVSTLKIQRTERGDSAVYLCASSLMSGTTSEQFFGPGTRLTVL.